These 21 T cell receptor beta chains came from one sample sequenced in a study of blood T cell repertoires in COVID-19. Data came from immunoSEQ multiplex PCR; TCRdb stores just in-frame clones and leaves some out. Of 87,000 or so clones listed, 90% are singletons. What was sequenced was peripheral blood. All receptors derive from a man younger than 35 with COVID-19, enrolled during active disease.

Remarks on this clone: An end of the junction differs from the germline gene, which may be a read error. The CDR3 region is CASSPSGTENEKLLF. DNA for the CDR3: TGTGCCAGCAGCCCCTCCGGAACGGAGAATGAAAAACTGCTTTTT. The rearrangement joins TRBV28 to TRBJ1-4; D is ambiguous. CDR3 length: 15 amino acids. The germline V gene has CDR1 MDHEN and CDR2 SYDVKM.

CDR3 region: CASSQRQATYGYTF. The CDR3 DNA reads TGTGCCAGCAGCCAACGACAGGCTACTTATGGCTACACCTTC. The J gene is TRBJ1-2, the V gene TRBV7-2; D possibly corresponds to TRBD1 (6 bases). The V end was cut by 5 bases, the J end by 5 bases, with 15 bases between. The CDR3 is 14 amino acids. Germline CDR1 and CDR2: SGHTA and FQGNSA.

This clone was seen just once. The genes are TRBV3-1 (or the pseudogene TRBV3-2) and TRBJ2-1; 12 bases map to TRBD2. This CDR3 has 18 amino acids. Trimming removed 2 bases from V and 6 bases from J; junction bases left unmatched: 11. CDR1 is LGHDT, CDR2 YNNKEL, per germline (reference sequence). CDR3 loop: CASSQLWIASGRGNEQFF. CDR3 coding DNA: TGTGCCAGCAGCCAACTTTGGATCGCTAGCGGGAGGGGCAATGAGCAGTTCTTC.

This sequence joins TRBV19 and TRBJ1-5, with D hard to call. The CDR3 runs to 13 residues. V was trimmed by 2 bases and J by 7 bases, leaving 9 bases between them. Germline CDR1 and CDR2: LNHDA and SQIVND (reference sequence). The CDR3 is CASSISTDQPQHF. The DNA of the CDR3 is TGTGCCAGTAGTATATCCACAGACCAGCCCCAGCATTTT.

The V gene is TRBV28, the J gene TRBJ2-7; a weak D match, TRBD2 (7 bases). Per the germline V gene, CDR1 is MDHEN and CDR2 is SYDVKM. There are 15 residues in the CDR3. V was cut by 6 bases and J by 0 bases, with 15 bases left in between. The CDR3, as DNA: TGTGCCAGCAGCCCTAGGGGGGGCAGCTCCTACGAGCAGTACTTC. Protein sequence: CASSPRGGSSYEQYF.

The V call is TRBV14, the J call TRBJ2-7; TRBD2 might be the D (7 bases). V was pared by 0 bases and J by 0 bases, with 15 bases between. The germline CDR1 and CDR2 sequences are SGHDN and FVKESK. The length of the CDR3 is 17 residues. CDR3 loop: CASSQDRSGTSSYEQYF. The CDR3 DNA reads as TGTGCCAGCAGCCAAGATCGAAGCGGGACAAGCTCCTACGAGCAGTACTTC.

This chain connects TRBV9 to TRBJ1-6; 7 bases line up with TRBD1. Losses at the gene ends were 3 bases for V and 8 bases for J; bases not matched to a gene: 5. From germline, CDR1 is SGDLS and CDR2 YYNGEE. The CDR3 runs to 14 residues. The CDR3 DNA reads as TGTGCCAGCAGCGCGGGACAGATCGATTCACCCCTCCACTTT. It yields the protein CASSAGQIDSPLHF.

V usage is TRBV9 and J usage is TRBJ1-2, with 10 bases lining up with TRBD1. The germline gives CDR1 SGDLS, CDR2 YYNGEE. CDR3 length: 16 residues. The V and J ends lost 3 bases and 4 bases, in that order; junction bases with no gene match: 9. CDR3 DNA sequence: TGTGCCAGCAGCGAGACAGGGGGCCCGCCAGGCTATGGCTACACCTTC. Its protein product is CASSETGGPPGYGYTF.

The chain carries TRBV7-2 and TRBJ2-1; 10 nucleotides match TRBD2. The length of the CDR3 is 18 residues. CDR1 is SGHTA and CDR2 is FQGNSA in the germline V gene. Trimming cost V 1 base and J 5 bases; bases outside gene matches: 11. The CDR3 nucleotides read TGTGCCAGCAGCTTAGAAGATTCTAGCGGGAGAATCAACAATGAGCAGTTCTTC. The encoded protein is CASSLEDSSGRINNEQFF. The entire variable domain, with the rest obtained from reference TRBV7-2 and TRBJ2-1, is as follows: GAGVSQSPSNKVTEKGKDVELRCDPISGHTALYWYRQSLGQGLEFLIYFQGNSAPDKSGLPSDRFSAERTGGSVSTLTIQRTQQEDSAVYLCASSLEDSSGRINNEQFFGPGTRLTVL.

The rearrangement joins TRBV23-1 to TRBJ1-2; tentative D call: TRBD1 (6 bases). TRBV23-1 is assigned to the ORF class and has an uncertain function. The CDR3 length is 15 residues. V dropped 2 bases and J dropped 6 bases, with 16 bases sitting between them. This CDR3 is CASSQGQTGTDGYTF. The CDR3 coding sequence is TGCGCCAGCAGTCAAGGACAGACAGGAACCGATGGCTACACCTTC.

CDR3 sequence: CASSSRQGPGTQYF. DNA of the CDR3: TGTGCCAGCAGCTCTCGACAGGGTCCCGGGACCCAGTACTTC. V gene TRBV11-2 combines with J gene TRBJ2-5; 7 bases line up with TRBD1. Germline V gives CDR1 SGHAT, CDR2 FQNNGV. The CDR3 length is 14 residues. Trimming at V came to 4 bases and at J to 7 bases, leaving 9 bases not matched to a gene.

Only a few counts were recorded for this clone. V gene TRBV6-1 combines with J gene TRBJ2-1; tentatively, D is TRBD1 (6 bases). Germline values: CDR1 MNHNS, CDR2 SASEGT. V was clipped by 5 bases and J by 8 bases, with 13 bases between them. CDR3 length: 13 amino acids. The DNA for the CDR3 is TGTGCCAGCAGTCTCCTGCAGGGGTATGAGCAGTTCTTC. This encodes CASSLLQGYEQFF.

The V call is TRBV5-5, the J call TRBJ2-7; D may be TRBD1 (6 bases). Trimming shortened V by 5 bases and J by 2 bases, and 17 bases separated the two germline ends. From germline, CDR1 is SGHKS and CDR2 YYEKEE (reference sequence). This CDR3 contains 15 residues. As DNA, the CDR3 is TGTGCCAGCAGTAGGGTAGGACAGAGGACCTACGAGCAGTACTTC. Protein product: CASSRVGQRTYEQYF.

This clone has only one observation. This sequence joins TRBV15 and TRBJ1-4, with D maybe TRBD1 (6 bases). Trimming took 1 base from V and 4 from J, leaving 10 bases between them. The CDR3 sequence is 15 residues long. Germline CDR1 LNHNV, CDR2 YYDKDF (reference sequence). CDR3 DNA: TGTGCCACCAGCAGAGCTGCAGGGGATAATGAAAAACTGTTTTTT. It is translated as CATSRAAGDNEKLFF. Full variable domain (outside the CDR3, taken from reference TRBV15 and TRBJ1-4): DAMVIQNPRYQVTQFGKPVTLSCSQTLNHNVMYWYQQKSSQAPKLLFHYYDKDFNNEADTPDNFQSRRPNTSFCFLDIRSPGLGDTAMYLCATSRAAGDNEKLFFGSGTQLSVL.

The chain has TRBV7-8 and TRBJ1-1; TRBD1 matches 7 bases. CDR1 and CDR2 from the germline V gene are SGHVS and FQNEAQ. This CDR3 spans 20 amino acids. After removal of 5 bases from V and 0 bases from J, the junction contained 21 bases not matched to a gene. CDR3 nucleotides: TGTGCCAGCAGCCTTTATGGGGACAGCCTTGAGGTTGTTATGAACACTGAAGCTTTCTTT. Translating gives CASSLYGDSLEVVMNTEAFF.

The CDR3 region has the DNA TGTGCCAGTAGTATAGATCAATGGACAAGCGATGGCTACACCTTC. This codes for CASSIDQWTSDGYTF. The rearrangement uses TRBV19 and TRBJ1-2; tentative D call: TRBD1 (5 bases). Looked up from germline, CDR1 is LNHDA and CDR2 is SQIVND (reference sequence). The CDR3 covers 15 residues. Trimming stripped 0 bases from V and 6 bases from J, with 14 bases between.

This chain uses TRBV5-5 with TRBJ1-6; 9 bases match TRBD1. V was pared by 4 bases and J by 7 bases, with 6 bases of the junction left unmatched. Germline values: CDR1 SGHKS, CDR2 YYEKEE (reference sequence). The CDR3 is 15 amino acids. Here the CDR3 reads CASSPWDRVNSPLHF. In DNA, the CDR3 is TGTGCCAGCAGCCCGTGGGACAGGGTAAATTCACCCCTCCACTTT.

This chain uses TRBV18 with TRBJ1-1, with D unclear. Germline V gives CDR1 KGHSH, CDR2 LQKENI. CDR3 size: 15 residues. V lost 1 base and J 1 base, leaving 10 bases between the germline ends. CDR3 sequence: CASSPLSGSNTEAFF. CDR3 bases: TGTGCCAGCTCACCACTTTCAGGTTCGAACACTGAAGCTTTCTTT.

The J gene is TRBJ2-1, the V gene TRBV27; D possibly corresponds to TRBD1 (5 bases). The CDR3 length is 14 residues. The ends were cut back, 4 bases at V and 0 bases at J, with 7 bases in the middle. The germline CDR1 and CDR2 sequences are MNHEY and SMNVEV (reference sequence). The CDR3 protein is CASSYRNSYNEQFF. The CDR3 DNA is TGTGCCAGCAGTTACAGGAACTCCTACAATGAGCAGTTCTTC.

V is TRBV5-6 and J is TRBJ1-2; D not resolved. The CDR3 extends over 14 amino acids. The V gene's germline CDR1 is SGHDT and CDR2 YYEEEE. V lost 0 bases and J 4 bases, leaving 10 bases between the germline ends. Written as DNA, the CDR3 is TGTGCCAGCAGCTTGGCGGGAAGAGGCTATGGCTACACCTTC. This gives the protein CASSLAGRGYGYTF.

The J gene is TRBJ2-5, the V gene TRBV6-5; D is possibly TRBD1 (6 bases). The ends were cut back, 2 bases at V and 4 bases at J, with 11 bases in the middle. The length of the CDR3 is 14 residues. CDR1 and CDR2 from the germline V gene are MNHEY and SVGAGI. Written as DNA, the CDR3 is TGTGCCAGCAGTTACGCAGGGGTTGGAGAGACCCAGTACTTC. Translation gives CASSYAGVGETQYF.